This TCR beta chain was sequenced for a study of T cells in Graves' hyperthyroidism and ophthalmopathy. Not enrolled were patients with uncontrolled infection, other autoimmune disease, pregnancy or lactation. CDR3 length: 15 amino acids. Germline V gives CDR1 SGHRS, CDR2 YFSETQ. The V end lost 4 bases, the J end lost 2 bases, and 14 bases lay between the germline ends. RNA transcripts provided the source from which TCR beta CDR3 regions were amplified. First-round RT-PCR targeting the TCR CDR3 was performed with the HTBI primer set. A single record per CDR3 protein comes from TCRdb applying MiXCR to the multiplex PCR reads. The sample has around 520,000 distinct CDR3 sequences; around 15% are singletons. This clonotype appeared a few times.

The sequence was collected from a woman aged 40 to 50 with Graves' hyperthyroidism. The genes are TRBV5-1 and TRBJ2-3, with no clear D. The sequencing sample was made of blood. CDR3 sequence reads: CASSPVGSFTDTQYF. The CDR3 DNA is TGCGCCAGCAGCCCTGTGGGCAGTTTCACAGATACGCAGTATTTT.